The rows below give T cell receptor beta chains drawn from one sample of a study of PD-L1 blockade in urothelial cancer. Sequencing used immunoSEQ multiplex PCR; TCRdb keeps in-frame clones, though not all of them. Among about 100,000 clones listed, around 82% were seen once. Sequenced here: PBMCs, sampled around atezolizumab (anti-PD-L1) treatment. The receptors originated from a man aged 45 to 65 with urothelial cancer. Both conserved end residues are part of each CDR3. A D gene is named only where the DNA matches it firmly. The size of a clone is reported for some rows only, either as once, few or many, or as a class for expanded clones.

J: TRBJ2-5; V: TRBV5-1; D: TRBD2; size: NA; DNA: TGCGCCAGCAGCAAAGCGGGAGTAGGCCAAGAGACCCAGTACTTC; CDR3: CASSKAGVGQETQYF
J: TRBJ2-1; V: TRBV7-9; D: NA; size: NA; DNA: TGTGCCAGCAGCGACATCGGTAGTTTGCTAGGGGTCTACAATGAGCAGTTCTTC; CDR3: CASSDIGSLLGVYNEQFF
J: TRBJ2-2; V: TRBV11-2; D: NA; size: once; DNA: TGTGCCAGCAGATTGTCAGGGGACACCGGGGAGCTGTTTTTT; CDR3: CASRLSGDTGELFF
J: TRBJ1-2; V: TRBV10-3; D: TRBD1; size: few; DNA: TGTGCCATCAGCGACAGAAACAGGGGCGCTAACTATGGCTACACCTTC; CDR3: CAISDRNRGANYGYTF
J: TRBJ2-7; V: TRBV5-4; D: TRBD2; size: NA; DNA: TGTGCCAGCAGCTTGGCTAGCGGAAGATACGAGCAGTACTTC; CDR3: CASSLASGRYEQYF
J: TRBJ2-7; V: TRBV28; D: NA; size: NA; DNA: TGTGCCAGCAGTCCAACGAACCTGGTTTTGAGGGCCGACGAGCAGTACTTC; CDR3: CASSPTNLVLRADEQYF
J: TRBJ1-2; V: TRBV28; D: NA; size: once; DNA: TGTGCCAGCAGTTTAGTGGGTACAGACTATGGCTACACCTTC; CDR3: CASSLVGTDYGYTF
J: TRBJ2-3; V: TRBV28; D: TRBD2; size: NA; DNA: TGTGCCAGTCTGGGACTAGCGGGGACGCAGTATTTT; CDR3: CASLGLAGTQYF
J: TRBJ2-7; V: TRBV14; D: NA; size: NA; DNA: TGTGCCAGCAGCCCACATCAGGGAACCTACGAGCAGTACTTC; CDR3: CASSPHQGTYEQYF
J: TRBJ2-7; V: TRBV5-1; D: TRBD2; size: NA; DNA: TGCGCCAGCAGCTCCGGGACTACCGAGCAGTACTTC; CDR3: CASSSGTTEQYF
J: TRBJ2-2; V: TRBV6-1; D: TRBD1; size: once; DNA: TGTGCCAGCAGAGAGACAGGGGGCGCCCCCGGGGAGCTGTTTTTT; CDR3: CASRETGGAPGELFF
J: TRBJ2-1; V: TRBV18; D: TRBD1; size: NA; DNA: TGTGCCAGCTCACCAGCGGGACAGGGGGTTGATGAGCAGTTCTTC; CDR3: CASSPAGQGVDEQFF
J: TRBJ2-7; V: TRBV7-2; D: NA; size: NA; DNA: TGTGCCAGCAGCTTAGGGAGCTACGAGCAGTACTTC; CDR3: CASSLGSYEQYF
J: TRBJ2-7; V: TRBV6-6; D: TRBD1; size: NA; DNA: TGTGCCAGCAGTTACGGGACAGGGGCCTACGAGCAGTACTTC; CDR3: CASSYGTGAYEQYF
J: TRBJ2-2; V: TRBV7-7; D: NA; size: NA; DNA: TGTGCTAGCAGCCCAGGGCGGACGATAAACACCGGGGAGCTGTTTTTT; CDR3: CASSPGRTINTGELFF
J: TRBJ2-3; V: TRBV7-9; D: NA; size: NA; DNA: TGTGCCAGCAGGCTTGGGGTGGGAGAGGTTACAGATACGCAGTATTTT; CDR3: CASRLGVGEVTDTQYF
J: TRBJ2-7; V: TRBV4-2; D: TRBD1; size: few; DNA: TGTGCCAGCAGCCAAGATGACAGGGGTGACGAGCAGTACTTC; CDR3: CASSQDDRGDEQYF
J: TRBJ2-3; V: TRBV18; D: TRBD2; size: few; DNA: TGTGCCAGCTCGCCTCTCCCTAGCGGGACGAACACAGATACGCAGTATTTT; CDR3: CASSPLPSGTNTDTQYF
J: TRBJ1-1; V: TRBV28; D: NA; size: NA; DNA: TGTGCCAGCAGTTCCAGGGGAGAGGGAATGAACACTGAAGCTTTCTTT; CDR3: CASSSRGEGMNTEAFF
J: TRBJ2-1; V: TRBV9; D: TRBD2; size: NA; DNA: TGTGCCAGCAGCGGCGGGGGCTCCTACAATGAGCAGTTCTTC; CDR3: CASSGGGSYNEQFF
J: TRBJ2-7; V: TRBV14; D: TRBD2; size: NA; DNA: TGTGCCAGCAGTGCCGGGACTAGCTCGGGGCAGTACTTC; CDR3: CASSAGTSSGQYF
J: TRBJ2-7; V: TRBV9; D: TRBD2; size: NA; DNA: TGTGCCAGCAGCGTAGTGTTCCGGGGTCTAGCGGGAGGGGAGCAGTACTTC; CDR3: CASSVVFRGLAGGEQYF
J: TRBJ2-7; V: TRBV4-2; D: NA; size: NA; DNA: TGTGCCAGCAGCCAAGCCGTGACGACTAGCTACGAGCAGTACTTC; CDR3: CASSQAVTTSYEQYF
J: TRBJ2-7; V: TRBV9; D: NA; size: once; DNA: TGTGCCAGCAGCGTAGCCCCCAAGGAGCACGAGCAGTACTTC; CDR3: CASSVAPKEHEQYF